In this sample, the clone carrying this TCR beta chain turned up many times. Its antigen is as yet unknown. V lost 0 bases to trimming and J lost 8 bases, with 17 bases between them. The CDR3 length is 15 residues. Germline V gene data show CDR1 as SGDLS and CDR2 as YYNGEE. These data originate in a study of early T cells in non-severe SARS-CoV-2 infection. About the research overall: Unsorted whole blood bulk RNA was sequenced, with unpaired chains.

General observations from the study: Anti-spike CD8 responses were favored by VDJdb matching, which missed private and CD4 specificities.

Attachment of unique molecular identifiers was made to individual cDNA molecules. TCRdb re-called the 5' RACE reads with MiXCR, one entry per CDR3 protein. The sample holds 55,000 to 75,000 distinct CDR3 sequences; 7% to 8% are singletons and the top ten take about 3.2%. This TCR came from an adult who was a healthcare worker with PCR-confirmed SARS-CoV-2 infection or an uninfected control (not recorded which). The sample taken for sequencing was whole blood. The chain has TRBV9 and TRBJ1-2; D is unclear. The CDR3 bases are TGTGCCAGCAGCGTAGACGGGAAGTCGGTCCGGGGCTACACCTTC. This sequence encodes CASSVDGKSVRGYTF.